The present TCR beta chain was sequenced within a study of follicular helper T cells after annual influenza vaccination. Points from the study as a whole: Day 7 ICOS+CD38+ clones were most often found later in ICOS-CD38- cTfh cells.

A word on this clone: The antigen is not known.

The time point was: 2014-2015 season, pre-vaccination. Measured with immunoSEQ multiplex PCR; TCRdb has only the in-frame clones, and not every one. The table records approximately 13,000 clones, approximately 78% of them present only once. This TCR was recovered from an adult who received the influenza vaccine. Sequenced here: CXCR5- memory CD4+ T cells sorted from blood, sampled on the day of influenza vaccination.

Written as DNA, the CDR3 is TGTGCCAGCAGTTACTACTCAGGGAGCTCCTACAATGAGCAGTTCTTC. It specifies CASSYYSGSSYNEQFF. This chain links TRBV6-5 with TRBJ2-1; D tentatively reads TRBD1 or TRBD2 (5 bases each). The CDR3 spans 16 residues. The germline V gene encodes CDR1 MNHEY and CDR2 SVGAGI. V lost 1 base and J lost 0, with 10 bases in between.